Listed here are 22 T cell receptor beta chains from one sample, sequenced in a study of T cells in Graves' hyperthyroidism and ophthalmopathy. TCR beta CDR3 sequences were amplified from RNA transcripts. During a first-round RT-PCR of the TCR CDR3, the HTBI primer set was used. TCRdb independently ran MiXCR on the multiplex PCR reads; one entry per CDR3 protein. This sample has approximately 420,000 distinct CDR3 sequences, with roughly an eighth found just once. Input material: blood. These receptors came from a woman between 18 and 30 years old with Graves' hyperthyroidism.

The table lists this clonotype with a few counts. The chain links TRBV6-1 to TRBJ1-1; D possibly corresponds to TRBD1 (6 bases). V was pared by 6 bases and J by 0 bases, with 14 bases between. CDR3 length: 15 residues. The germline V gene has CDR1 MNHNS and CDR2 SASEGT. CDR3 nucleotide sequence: TGTGCCAGCAGGCCGACAGGTAGCGTGAACACTGAAGCTTTCTTT. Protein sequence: CASRPTGSVNTEAFF.

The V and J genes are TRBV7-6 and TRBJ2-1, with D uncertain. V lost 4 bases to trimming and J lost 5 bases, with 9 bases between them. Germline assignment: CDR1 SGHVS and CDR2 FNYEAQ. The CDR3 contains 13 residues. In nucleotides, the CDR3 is TGTGCCAGCAGCTCATACAGCCACAATGAGCAGTTCTTC. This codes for CASSSYSHNEQFF.

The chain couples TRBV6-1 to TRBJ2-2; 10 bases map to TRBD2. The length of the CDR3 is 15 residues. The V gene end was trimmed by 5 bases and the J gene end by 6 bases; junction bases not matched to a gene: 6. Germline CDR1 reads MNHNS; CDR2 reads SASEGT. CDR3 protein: CASSPSLAGAGELFF. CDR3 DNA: TGTGCCAGCAGTCCCTCCCTAGCGGGAGCCGGGGAGCTGTTTTTT.

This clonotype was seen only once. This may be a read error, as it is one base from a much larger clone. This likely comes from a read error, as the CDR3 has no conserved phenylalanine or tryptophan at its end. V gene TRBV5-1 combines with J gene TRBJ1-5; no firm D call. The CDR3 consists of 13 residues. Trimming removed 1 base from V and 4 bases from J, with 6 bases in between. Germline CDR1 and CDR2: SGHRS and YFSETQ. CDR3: CASSLTENQPQHL. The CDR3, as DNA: TGCGCCAGCAGCTTGACGGAGAATCAGCCCCAGCATCTT.

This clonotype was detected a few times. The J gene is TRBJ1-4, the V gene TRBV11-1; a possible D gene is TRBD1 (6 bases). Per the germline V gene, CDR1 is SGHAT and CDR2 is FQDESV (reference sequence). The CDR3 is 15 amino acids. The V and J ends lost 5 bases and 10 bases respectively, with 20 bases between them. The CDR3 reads CASSAPGGPPGKLFF. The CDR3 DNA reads TGTGCCAGCAGCGCCCCGGGGGGGCCGCCAGGAAAACTGTTTTTT.

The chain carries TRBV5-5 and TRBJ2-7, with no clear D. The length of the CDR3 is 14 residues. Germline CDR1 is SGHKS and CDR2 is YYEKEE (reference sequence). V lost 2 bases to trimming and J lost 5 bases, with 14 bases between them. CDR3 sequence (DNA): TGTGCCAGCAGCTTCTTTTTGGGGTTCAACGAGCAGTACTTC. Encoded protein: CASSFFLGFNEQYF.

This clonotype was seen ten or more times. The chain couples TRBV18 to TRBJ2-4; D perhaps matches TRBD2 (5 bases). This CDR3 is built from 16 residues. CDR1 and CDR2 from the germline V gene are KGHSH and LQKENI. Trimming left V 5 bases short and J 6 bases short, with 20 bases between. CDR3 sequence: CASSRAAVVNGNIQYF. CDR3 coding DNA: TGTGCCAGCTCAAGAGCGGCAGTAGTGAATGGAAACATTCAGTACTTC.

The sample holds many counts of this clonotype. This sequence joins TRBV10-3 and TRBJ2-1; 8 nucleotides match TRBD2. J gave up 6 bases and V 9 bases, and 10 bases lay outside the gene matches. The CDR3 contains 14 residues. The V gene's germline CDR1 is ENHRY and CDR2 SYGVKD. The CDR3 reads CAISGGPIPNEQFF. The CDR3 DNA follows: TGTGCCATATCGGGAGGGCCTATCCCCAATGAGCAGTTCTTC.

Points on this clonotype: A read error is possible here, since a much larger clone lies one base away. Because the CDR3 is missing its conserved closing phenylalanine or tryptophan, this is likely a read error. This CDR3 is CASRRGSRETQYS. The CDR3 DNA sequence: TGTGCCAGCCGCAGGGGATCGCGGGAGACCCAGTACTCC. The gene calls are TRBV2 and TRBJ2-5; maybe TRBD1 (6 bases). The germline CDR1 and CDR2 sequences are SNHLY and FYNNEI. V shed 8 bases and J shed 5 bases, with 15 bases lying between them. The CDR3 sequence is 13 residues long.

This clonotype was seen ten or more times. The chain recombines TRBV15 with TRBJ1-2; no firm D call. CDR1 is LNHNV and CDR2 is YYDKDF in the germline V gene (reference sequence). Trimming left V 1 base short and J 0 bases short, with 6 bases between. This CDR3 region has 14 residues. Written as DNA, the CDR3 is TGTGCCACCAGCAGAGGGGGAGCTAACTATGGCTACACCTTC. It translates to CATSRGGANYGYTF.

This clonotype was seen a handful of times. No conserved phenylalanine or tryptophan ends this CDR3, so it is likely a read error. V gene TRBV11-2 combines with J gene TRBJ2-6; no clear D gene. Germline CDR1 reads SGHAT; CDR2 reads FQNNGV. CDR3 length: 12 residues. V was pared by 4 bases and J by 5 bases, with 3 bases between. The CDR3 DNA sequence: TGTGCCAGCAGCTCCTGGGCCAACGTCCTGACTTCC. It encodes CASSSWANVLTS.

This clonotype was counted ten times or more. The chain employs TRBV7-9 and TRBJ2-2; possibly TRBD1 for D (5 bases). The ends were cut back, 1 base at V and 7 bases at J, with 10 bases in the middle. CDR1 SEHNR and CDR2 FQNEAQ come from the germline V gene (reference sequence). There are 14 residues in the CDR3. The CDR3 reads CASSLGQSLGELFF. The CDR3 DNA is TGTGCCAGCAGCTTAGGACAGAGTCTCGGGGAGCTGTTTTTT.

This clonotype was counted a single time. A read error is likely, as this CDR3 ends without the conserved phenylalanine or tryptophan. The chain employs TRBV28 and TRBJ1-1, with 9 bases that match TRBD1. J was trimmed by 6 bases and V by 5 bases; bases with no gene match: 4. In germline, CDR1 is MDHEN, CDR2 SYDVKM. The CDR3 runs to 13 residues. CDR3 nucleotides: TGTGCCAGCAGTCCCGGACAGGGGTCTGAAGCTTTCTCT. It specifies CASSPGQGSEAFS.

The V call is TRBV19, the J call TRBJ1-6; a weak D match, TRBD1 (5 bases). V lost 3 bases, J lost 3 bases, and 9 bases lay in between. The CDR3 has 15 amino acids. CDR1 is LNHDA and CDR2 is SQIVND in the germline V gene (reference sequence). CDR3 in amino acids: CASSISQGYNSPLHF. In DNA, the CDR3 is TGTGCCAGTAGTATTTCGCAGGGCTATAATTCACCCCTCCACTTT.

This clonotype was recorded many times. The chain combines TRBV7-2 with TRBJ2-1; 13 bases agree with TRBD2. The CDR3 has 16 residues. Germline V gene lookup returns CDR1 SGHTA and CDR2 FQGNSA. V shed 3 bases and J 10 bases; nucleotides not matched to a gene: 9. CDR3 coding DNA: TGTGCCAGCAGCTTCGGAGGGACTAGCGGGATAGGGGAGCAGTTCTTC. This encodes CASSFGGTSGIGEQFF. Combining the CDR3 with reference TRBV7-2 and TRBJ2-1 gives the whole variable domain GAGVSQSPSNKVTEKGKDVELRCDPISGHTALYWYRQSLGQGLEFLIYFQGNSAPDKSGLPSDRFSAERTGGSVSTLTIQRTQQEDSAVYLCASSFGGTSGIGEQFFGPGTRLTVL.

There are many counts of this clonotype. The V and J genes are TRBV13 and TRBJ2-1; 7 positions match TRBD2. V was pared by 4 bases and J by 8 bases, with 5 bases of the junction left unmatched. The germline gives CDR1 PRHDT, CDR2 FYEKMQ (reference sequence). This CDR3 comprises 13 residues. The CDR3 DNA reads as TGTGCCAGCAGCTCCGCAGCGGGATATGAGCAGTTCTTC. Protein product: CASSSAAGYEQFF.

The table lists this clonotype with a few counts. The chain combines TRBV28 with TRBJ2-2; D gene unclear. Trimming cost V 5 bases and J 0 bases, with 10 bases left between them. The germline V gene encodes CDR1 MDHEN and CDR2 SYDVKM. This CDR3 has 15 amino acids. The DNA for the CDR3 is TGTGCCAGCAGTGATAACAGCGCGAACACCGGGGAGCTGTTTTTT. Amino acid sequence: CASSDNSANTGELFF.

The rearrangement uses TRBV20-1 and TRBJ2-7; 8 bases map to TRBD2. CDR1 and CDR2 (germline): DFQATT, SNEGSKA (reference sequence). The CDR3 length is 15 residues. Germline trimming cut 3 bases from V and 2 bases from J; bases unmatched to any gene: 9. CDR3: CSASWARGGTYEQYF. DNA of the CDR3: TGCAGTGCTAGTTGGGCTCGCGGGGGGACCTACGAGCAGTACTTC.

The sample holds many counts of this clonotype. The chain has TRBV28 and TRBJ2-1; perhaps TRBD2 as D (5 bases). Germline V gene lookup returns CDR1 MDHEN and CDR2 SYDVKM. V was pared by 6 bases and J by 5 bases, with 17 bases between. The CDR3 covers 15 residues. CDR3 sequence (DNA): TGTGCCAGCAGGTCCATTATGCCCGGGAACAATGAGCAGTTCTTC. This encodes CASRSIMPGNNEQFF.

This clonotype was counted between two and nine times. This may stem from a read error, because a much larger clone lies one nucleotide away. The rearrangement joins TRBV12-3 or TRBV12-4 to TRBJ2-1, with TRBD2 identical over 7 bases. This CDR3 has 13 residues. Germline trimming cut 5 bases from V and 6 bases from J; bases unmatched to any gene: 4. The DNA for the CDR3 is TGTGCCAGCAGTCGCGGGGGATGCAATGAGCAGTTCTTC. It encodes CASSRGGCNEQFF.

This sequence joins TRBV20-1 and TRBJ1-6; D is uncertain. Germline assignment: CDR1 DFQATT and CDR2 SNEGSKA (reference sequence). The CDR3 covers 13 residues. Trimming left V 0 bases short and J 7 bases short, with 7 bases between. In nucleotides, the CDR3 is TGCAGTGCTAGAGATCCCGGGAATTCACCCCTCCACTTT. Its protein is CSARDPGNSPLHF.

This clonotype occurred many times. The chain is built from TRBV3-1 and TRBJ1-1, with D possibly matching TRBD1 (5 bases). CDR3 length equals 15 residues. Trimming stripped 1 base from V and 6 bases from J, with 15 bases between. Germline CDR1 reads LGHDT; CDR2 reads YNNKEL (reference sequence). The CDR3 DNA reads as TGTGCCAGCAGCCAAGTCAGCTCGGGGGTTGCTGAAGCTTTCTTT. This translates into CASSQVSSGVAEAFF. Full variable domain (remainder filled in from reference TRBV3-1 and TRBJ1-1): DTAVSQTPKYLVTQMGNDKSIKCEQNLGHDTMYWYKQDSKKFLKIMFSYNNKELIINETVPNRFSPKSPDKAHLNLHINSLELGDSAVYFCASSQVSSGVAEAFFGQGTRLTVV.